This passage covers 12 T cell receptor beta chains from one sample sequenced in a study of blood T cell repertoires in COVID-19. Data came from immunoSEQ multiplex PCR; TCRdb stores just in-frame clones and leaves some out. The table shows about 140,000 clones, with about 83% occurring only once. The material sequenced was peripheral blood. The receptors originated from a human donor in a cohort sampled during active COVID-19.

This clone was counted a few times. The J gene is TRBJ2-7, the V gene TRBV14; no clear D gene. The length of the CDR3 is 12 residues. Trimming cost V 0 bases and J 8 bases, with 8 bases left between them. In germline, CDR1 is SGHDN, CDR2 FVKESK. CDR3 loop: CASSQDWAKQYF. CDR3 coding DNA: TGTGCCAGCAGCCAAGATTGGGCAAAGCAGTACTTC.

V usage is TRBV6-5 and J usage is TRBJ1-2; D might be TRBD1 (6 bases). This CDR3 is built from 14 residues. Trimming removed 6 bases from V and 4 bases from J, with 15 bases in between. The germline V gene encodes CDR1 MNHEY and CDR2 SVGAGI. CDR3 nucleotide sequence: TGTGCCAGCAGACTTGGACAGTCCGTCTATGGCTACACCTTC. Translated: CASRLGQSVYGYTF.

This chain connects TRBV6-5 to TRBJ2-7, with 10 nucleotides matching TRBD2. The CDR3 has 16 residues. Germline V gives CDR1 MNHEY, CDR2 SVGAGI. Trimming took 2 bases from V and 7 from J; bases not matched to a gene: 11. This CDR3 reads CASSYPSASGRWEQYF. CDR3 bases: TGTGCCAGCAGTTACCCTTCGGCTAGCGGGAGATGGGAGCAGTACTTC.

This clone was seen more than once but under ten times. The gene calls are TRBV5-8 and TRBJ1-1; D may be TRBD1 (5 bases). CDR1 SGHTS and CDR2 YDEGEE come from the germline V gene. The CDR3 loop spans 12 amino acids. Trimming pared 9 bases from V and 9 bases from J, leaving 18 bases between. CDR3 protein: CANSGPPRKAFF. As DNA, the CDR3 is TGTGCCAATTCAGGGCCGCCTCGTAAAGCTTTCTTT.

J is TRBJ1-3 and V is TRBV7-2; TRBD1 agrees at 7 bases. After removal of 5 bases from V and 3 bases from J, the junction contained 10 bases not matched to a gene. Germline V gives CDR1 SGHTA, CDR2 FQGNSA. The CDR3 is 16 amino acids. CDR3 bases: TGTGCCAGCAGCCAATCGGACAGGTTAAATGGAAACACCATATATTTT. It is translated as CASSQSDRLNGNTIYF.

The rearrangement joins TRBV28 to TRBJ1-5; tentative D call: TRBD1 (5 bases). This CDR3 contains 16 residues. Trimming left V 2 bases short and J 1 base short, with 12 bases between. CDR1 and CDR2 (germline): MDHEN, SYDVKM. CDR3 DNA: TGTGCCAGCAGTTTACCCCGCAGGGTAAGCAATCAGCCCCAGCATTTT. Encoded protein: CASSLPRRVSNQPQHF.

This chain joins TRBV6-1 and TRBJ1-2; 12 nucleotides agree with TRBD1. J was trimmed by 8 bases and V by 3 bases; bases with no gene match: 10. CDR3 size: 16 residues. Germline loops: CDR1 MNHNS, CDR2 SASEGT. This chain's CDR3 is CASSEGGDRGLYGYTF. CDR3 in DNA: TGTGCCAGCAGTGAGGGTGGGGACAGGGGGCTTTACGGCTACACCTTC.

The chain employs TRBV3-1 (or the pseudogene TRBV3-2) and TRBJ2-7, with 10 bases identical to TRBD2. The CDR3 spans 15 residues. Per germline, CDR1 LGHDT and CDR2 YNNKEL (reference sequence). The junction had 11 bases not matched to a gene; V was cut back by 6 bases and J by 6 bases. CDR3: CASSPLLAGEVEQYF. In nucleotides, the CDR3 is TGTGCCAGCAGTCCTTTGCTAGCGGGAGAGGTCGAGCAGTACTTC.

Worth noting for this clone: Germline is not matched at one junction end, which may reflect a read error. The genes are TRBV7-7 and TRBJ2-2; D is unclear. This CDR3 has 13 amino acids. The germline CDR1 and CDR2 sequences are SSHAT and FNYEAQ (reference sequence). This chain's CDR3 is CASSLDEAGELFF. In nucleotides, the CDR3 is TGTGCTAGCAGCTTAGACGAGGCCGGGGAGCTGTTTTTT. The full variable domain, in which reference TRBV7-7 and TRBJ2-2 provide the parts outside the CDR3, is GAGVSQSPRYKVTKRGQDVTLRCDPISSHATLYWYQQALGQGPEFLTYFNYEAQPDKSGLPSDRFSAERPEGSISTLTIQRTEQRDSAMYRCASSLDEAGELFFGEGSRLTVL.

CDR3 sequence: CASSLLFAGSLNEQFF. CDR3 DNA sequence: TGTGCCAGCAGCCTCCTGTTCGCGGGGTCACTCAATGAGCAGTTCTTC. The chain joins TRBV14 to TRBJ2-1, with D perhaps TRBD2 (6 bases). The CDR3 has 16 amino acids. Germline V lookup: CDR1 SGHDN, CDR2 FVKESK. V was clipped by 4 bases and J by 6 bases, with 19 bases between them.

The V gene is TRBV5-1, the J gene TRBJ2-7; 8 bases line up with TRBD2. Germline CDR1 and CDR2: SGHRS and YFSETQ. The CDR3 extends over 15 amino acids. V lost 0 bases to trimming and J lost 1 base; unmatched junction nucleotides: 3. The CDR3 DNA reads as TGCGCCAGCAGCTTGGGTGGACTAGCATCCTACGAGCAGTACTTC. Its translation is CASSLGGLASYEQYF.

The chain has TRBV7-9 and TRBJ1-5; 7 bases are a match to TRBD1. This CDR3 contains 15 residues. Germline V lookup: CDR1 SEHNR, CDR2 FQNEAQ (reference sequence). The junction had 8 bases not matched to a gene; V was cut back by 3 bases and J by 6 bases. This CDR3 reads CASSFQGGSGQPQHF. As DNA, the CDR3 is TGTGCCAGCAGCTTTCAAGGGGGCTCGGGTCAGCCCCAGCATTTT.